This note documents a single T cell receptor beta chain sequence. The CDR3 length is 15 residues. CDR1 MRHNA and CDR2 SNTAGT come from the germline V gene. Trimming removed 5 bases from V and 8 bases from J; junction bases left unmatched: 6. Next came a second PCR, run for about 7 to 12 cycles, which used a sample-barcoded 5' primer along with a J-beta primer mix. One entry per CDR3 protein, called by TCRdb with MiXCR from the 5' RACE reads. The sample has around 1.5 million distinct CDR3 sequences; around 59% are singletons. The entry originates in a study of blood T cells in healthy people across ages.

The sequenced sample was blood. The V call is TRBV6-4, the J call TRBJ2-1, with 13 bases matching TRBD2. The TCR comes from a man aged 18 to 30 in good health. The CDR3 here is CASSHPGLAGYEQFF. The CDR3 nucleotides are TGTGCCAGCAGTCATCCGGGACTAGCGGGATATGAGCAGTTCTTC.